These 10 T cell receptor beta chains share one sample of origin, sequenced in a study of control samples from healthy donors and cancer patients. Assay used: immunoSEQ multiplex PCR; TCRdb lists only in-frame clones, some missing. The sample gives under 15,000 clones, roughly 88% of which show up once; approximately 2.8% is in the top ten. Sequences were obtained from formalin-fixed, paraffin-embedded tissue. The source is a male donor with melanoma.

Written as DNA, the CDR3 is TGTGCCAGCAGTCGACAGGGCTTGAACACTGAAGCTTTCTTT. This encodes CASSRQGLNTEAFF. The chain links TRBV27 to TRBJ1-1; TRBD1 matches 7 bases. Germline trimming cut 5 bases from V and 0 bases from J; bases unmatched to any gene: 3. The CDR3 consists of 14 residues. Germline V lookup: CDR1 MNHEY, CDR2 SMNVEV (reference sequence).

This clone was seen a single time. The rearrangement joins TRBV5-1 to TRBJ2-1; 8 bases agree with TRBD2. Unmatched junction bases numbered 6, after V lost 0 bases and J lost 7 bases. The CDR3 has 15 amino acids. In germline, CDR1 is SGHRS, CDR2 YFSETQ. CDR3 nucleotides: TGCGCCAGCAGCTTGGTGGCTAGCGGGCGGAATGAGCAGTTCTTC. This gives the protein CASSLVASGRNEQFF.

This CDR3 is CASSPFLDTQYF. CDR3 coding DNA: TGTGCCAGCTCACCCTTTTTGGATACGCAGTATTTT. The V call is TRBV18, the J call TRBJ2-3; D ambiguous. V gave up 3 bases and J gave up 6 bases, with 7 bases separating them. Germline lookup yields CDR1 KGHSH and CDR2 LQKENI. This CDR3 region has 12 residues.

This clone has more than one count but fewer than ten. The chain combines TRBV3-1 (or the pseudogene TRBV3-2) with TRBJ2-1; 10 positions match TRBD2. The V and J ends lost 0 bases and 8 bases, in that order; junction bases with no gene match: 13. Germline assignment: CDR1 LGHDT and CDR2 YNNKEL (reference sequence). This CDR3 contains 18 residues. The DNA for the CDR3 is TGTGCCAGCAGCCAAGAGTGGGTAGCGGGGGGATCACGAGATGAGCAGTTCTTC. Translating it yields CASSQEWVAGGSRDEQFF.

The chain is built from TRBV7-9 and TRBJ2-3; perhaps D is TRBD1 or TRBD2 (6 bases each). CDR1 is SEHNR and CDR2 is FQNEAQ in the germline V gene (reference sequence). Trimming took off 6 bases at V and 10 bases at J, with 14 bases between the two ends. The CDR3 covers 12 residues. The CDR3 DNA follows: TGTGCCAGCAGTCCCTCGGGGGCGGCGCAGTATTTT. Its translation: CASSPSGAAQYF. Supplemented by reference TRBV7-9 and TRBJ2-3, the full variable domain reads DTGVSQNPRHKITKRGQNVTFRCDPISEHNRLYWYRQTLGQGPEFLTYFQNEAQLEKSRLLSDRFSAERPKGSFSTLEIQRTEQGDSAMYLCASSPSGAAQYFGPGTRLTVL.

The CDR3 is CASSQTSGTGEQFF. The CDR3, as DNA: TGTGCCAGCAGCCAGACTAGCGGGACGGGTGAGCAGTTCTTC. The chain couples TRBV14 to TRBJ2-1, with 11 bases matching TRBD2. V dropped 3 bases and J dropped 9; count of bases not matched to a gene: 4. There are 14 residues in the CDR3. Per the germline V gene, CDR1 is SGHDN and CDR2 is FVKESK.

This clone has a single count. The gene calls are TRBV19 and TRBJ1-1, with a tentative D call TRBD1 (5 bases). CDR1 is LNHDA and CDR2 is SQIVND in the germline V gene (reference sequence). This CDR3 contains 11 residues. Trimming removed 10 bases at V and 8 bases at J, with 14 bases between. This chain's CDR3 is CANRGWTEAFF. The CDR3 DNA reads as TGTGCCAATAGAGGCTGGACAGAAGCTTTCTTT.

The J gene is TRBJ1-2, the V gene TRBV29-1; D remains ambiguous. V dropped 0 bases and J dropped 3 bases, with 11 bases sitting between them. The CDR3 has 14 residues. The germline CDR1 and CDR2 sequences are SQVTM and ANQGSEA. This CDR3 is CSVEDPDSYYGYTF. The DNA for the CDR3 is TGCAGCGTTGAAGATCCCGACTCGTACTATGGCTACACCTTC. The variable domain in full, completed from reference TRBV29-1 and TRBJ1-2, reads SAVISQKPSRDICQRGTSLTIQCQVDSQVTMMFWYRQQPGQSLTLIATANQGSEATYESGFVIDKFPISRPNLTFSTLTVSNMSPEDSSIYLCSVEDPDSYYGYTFGSGTRLTVV.

The rearrangement joins TRBV7-9 to TRBJ1-2; 11 bases map to TRBD1. The CDR3 loop spans 16 amino acids. Germline CDR1 reads SEHNR; CDR2 reads FQNEAQ (reference sequence). Trimming cost V 5 bases and J 1 base; bases outside gene matches: 6. The CDR3: CASSAYGTGGNYGYTF. Here the CDR3 DNA reads TGTGCCAGCAGCGCCTATGGGACAGGGGGTAACTATGGCTACACCTTC.

The V call is TRBV29-1, the J call TRBJ1-1; D ambiguous. The CDR3 runs to 11 residues. The V end was cut by 0 bases, the J end by 7 bases, with 6 bases between. Germline lookup yields CDR1 SQVTM and CDR2 ANQGSEA. CDR3 sequence: CSVEDNDEAFF. CDR3 nucleotides: TGCAGCGTTGAAGATAATGATGAAGCTTTCTTT. Variable domain in full (rest from reference TRBV29-1 and TRBJ1-1): SAVISQKPSRDICQRGTSLTIQCQVDSQVTMMFWYRQQPGQSLTLIATANQGSEATYESGFVIDKFPISRPNLTFSTLTVSNMSPEDSSIYLCSVEDNDEAFFGQGTRLTVV.